This T cell receptor beta chain was obtained from a study of a mutant IDH1 vaccine in newly diagnosed glioma (dated by TCRdb to 2020 to 2022). Some background on the complete study: Patients received eight vaccinations in weeks 1, 3, 5, 7, 11, 15, 19 and 23, corresponding to visits V03 through V10. Vaccination began 4-6 weeks after radiotherapy alone, or alongside temozolomide cycles in the chemotherapy-containing groups. Of the roughly 31 treated patients, approximately 62% were male and 37.5% were female, and the mean age was approximately 40 years. Before enrollment, patients had received standard therapy of radiotherapy alone, temozolomide alone, or radiochemotherapy with temozolomide; most received the combination. Six visits were used for peripheral blood collection: V03 (baseline), V05, V07, V10, V12 and V13. Longitudinal TCRB deep sequencing was done for 25 to 30 treated patients, wherever samples were available for exploratory analyses.

Reading from cysteine to phenylalanine, the CDR3 counts 16 amino acids. Left in the record is the CDR3 DNA by itself, 48 bases read in frame from the first base. V and J are truncated by 2 bases and 1 base respectively, leaving an intervening sequence of 12 bases. CDR1 is given as MNHNY and CDR2 as SVGAGI, both from the germline V gene (reference sequence). What the time point label conveys for this sample: week 5, during vaccination. Every vaccine dose consisted of 300 ug of a 20-mer mutant IDH1 peptide in Montanide, administered subcutaneously together with topical imiquimod. Newly diagnosed WHO grade 3 or 4 IDH1-mutant astrocytomas showing loss of nuclear ATRX were present in the donors. The samples were drawn from NOA16, a multicentre, single-arm, open-label phase I trial in Germany that tested a mutant IDH1 peptide vaccine in humans for the first time. The DNeasy Blood and Tissue Kit was used to extract genomic DNA from EDTA blood for TCRB sequencing.

The library was made by the immunoSEQ multiplex PCR assay. The hsTCRB Kit was used according to the manufacturer's protocol to amplify rearranged TCR beta chain sequences. TCRB libraries were sequenced on an Illumina MiSeq. The paper's data handling went like this. The proprietary platform of the kit vendor was used for demultiplexing, trimming and gene mapping. TCRdb limited this immuneACCESS table to in-frame rearrangements with V and J called. A share of clones is missing; checked studies link under half to unresolved V genes, and the rest is unexplained. The V and J calls and clone size come from that table; D and trimming were worked out from the DNA. The sample table records 25,000 to 30,000 clones; 65% to 80% of these occur just once. Together, the top ten hold more than 5.5% of the sample. A word on this clone: No antigen is known for it. No clone much larger than this one lies a single base away; base qualities are absent.

General findings and caveats noted by the study authors: Changes in the top peripheral T cell clonotypes picked up by TCRB sequencing did not appear to be linked to pseudoprogression. PBMC samples for TCRB deep sequencing were selected based on availability. According to the authors, sample limitations meant that analyses of patient blood samples could not be reproduced. Vaccine-induced immune responses across multiple MHC alleles were detected in around 92% of patients.

Recombination connected TRBV6-6 to TRBJ1-3; a tentative D call is TRBD1 (5 bases match). Here the sequenced sample was PBMCs, taken from a glioma patient whose treatment included an IDH1 peptide vaccine. The receptor's source is a middle-aged man with glioma. Some clones in this sample may be carry-over from other donors' samples. The DNA sequence reads TGTGCCAGCAGTTACATGCGGGGCTCATCTGGAAACACCATATATTTT. Its translation reads: CASSYMRGSSGNTIYF.